Listed below are T cell receptor beta chains from one sample, sequenced in a study of blood T cell repertoires in COVID-19. Clones were sequenced by immunoSEQ multiplex PCR, and TCRdb holds only the in-frame ones, with some missing. The data show approximately 180,000 clones, about four fifths seen once. The source material was peripheral blood. These receptors were collected from a woman older than 75 with COVID-19, enrolled during active disease. CDR3s leave out the opening cysteine and the closing phenylalanine or tryptophan. Each record gives: J gene, V gene, D gene, CDR3 protein. D genes are given only for firm matches.

>TRBJ1-2|TRBV7-2|TRBD1
ASSFRDRGNGYT
>TRBJ2-1|TRBV9|NA
ASSPITMGAGEQF
>TRBJ1-2|TRBV5-1|NA
ASSLEGVGEGYT
>TRBJ1-6|TRBV30|TRBD1
AWTTGGNSPLH
>TRBJ1-5|TRBV30|TRBD1
AWSTTGEGQPQH
>TRBJ2-6|TRBV5-1|NA
ASSPSPSSGANVLT
>TRBJ1-3|TRBV7-9|TRBD1
ASSSPRQGSSGNTIY
>TRBJ1-1|TRBV14|NA
ASSRGGYTEAF
>TRBJ2-1|TRBV10-3|TRBD2
AISESTSGRAGDEQF
>TRBJ1-5|TRBV6-4|NA
ASSAGRDSNQPQH
>TRBJ1-1|TRBV18|NA
ASSPSGDTEAF
>TRBJ2-1|TRBV28|TRBD2
ASSAAGGSYNEQF
>TRBJ1-2|TRBV18|NA
ASSPPSYGYT
>TRBJ2-1|TRBV6-5|NA
ASTRDTGNEQF
>TRBJ1-5|TRBV3-1/TRBV3-2|NA
ASSRSSGSGNQPQH
>TRBJ2-5|TRBV4-1|TRBD2
ASSQVSTSEEETQY
>TRBJ2-1|TRBV6-6|TRBD2
ARTGTSSYNEQF
>TRBJ2-7|TRBV7-7|TRBD2
ATSHTSGRGYEQY
>TRBJ1-2|TRBV7-2|NA
ASSSQTGPNYGYT
>TRBJ1-5|TRBV6-5|TRBD1
ASSLTRTGSNQPQH
>TRBJ1-5|TRBV28|NA
ASTMGGAREPQH
>TRBJ2-7|TRBV14|NA
ASSVRTTGLGEQY
>TRBJ2-2|TRBV15|NA
ATSRAGIPGELF
>TRBJ2-7|TRBV5-8|NA
ASSLVSAYEQY